This T cell receptor (beta chain) was identified during a study of T-cell reconstitution after alpha-beta-depleted transplantation in children (dated by TCRdb to the mid-2010s). General notes on the study: T-cell immune reconstitution after TCRalphabeta/CD19-depleted allogeneic hematopoietic cell transplantation in children was quantitatively tracked in the study by means of TCR repertoire profiling. Paper-wide results and their limitations: Over the following months the frequencies of hyperexpanded clones went down, and after one year T-cell counts and TCRbeta diversity were mostly credited to newly produced T cells. About two months after transplant, the apparently early recovery of alphabetaT-cell counts reportedly depended on just several hundred clones that had expanded rapidly and came from non-depleted graft cells. In some patients, the high TCRbeta diversity seen at day 60 was put down to recipient T cells and intrathymic progenitors that had survived conditioning.

To note about this clonotype: What this receptor recognizes is not known. Nothing much larger sits one base from this clone, and base qualities are not available.

Per the publication, the treatment or condition label means: allogeneic hematopoietic cell transplantation with graft depleted of TCRalphabeta T cells and CD19 B cells. The transplant recipients were children given TCRalphabeta/CD19-depleted allogeneic hematopoietic cell grafts. V is cut back by 2 bases and J by 3 bases, with 8 bases in the junction unmatched. The CDR3 numbers 16 residues from cysteine through phenylalanine. Here the CDR3 DNA is all that survives: 48 bases in frame from base 1. Library preparation was by PCR. Sequencing took place on an Illumina HiSeq 2500. TCR library preparation used molecular barcoding, with unique molecular identifiers applied to normalize quantification of the TCRbeta repertoire. TCRdb trimmed public reads at Q25 via fastp, called clones via MiXCR and kept in-frame beta chains. Under each unique CDR3 protein, matching rows form one entry showing the most common genes and DNA. Across this sample there are approximately 89,000 distinct CDR3 sequences, with 15% to 17% seen only once. The leading ten clones occupy about 20% of the sample.

This receptor chain uses TRBV12-3 or TRBV12-4 and TRBJ2-3, and TRBD1 matches 7 of the central bases. This clonotype originated in a male patient aged 2-15 years who had a stem cell transplant for acute lymphoblastic leukemia, so the T cells may come from the graft donor. The specimen was PBMCs, mostly from graft donor cells, collected 180 days after TCRalphabeta/CD19-depleted stem cell transplant. CDR3 region: CASSLPTGSRTDTQYF. The nucleotides are TGTGCCAGCAGTTTACCGACAGGGTCGAGAACAGATACGCAGTATTTT.